This T cell receptor (beta chain) comes out of a study of blood T cells in healthy people across ages. Note on this clonotype: Antigen specificity is unknown.

Whole-study results and caveats: TCR beta diversity per million T cells fell roughly linearly with age. Leaving the PBMCs unsorted stopped any conclusive comparison of naive versus antigen-experienced cells.

The CDR3 runs 12 residues. V lost 6 bases to trimming and J lost 5 bases, with 5 bases between them. Primers used in a second PCR of about 6 to 12 cycles were a sample-barcoded 5' primer and a J-beta primer mix. Each CDR3 protein gets one entry after TCRdb re-called the 5' RACE reads with MiXCR. The data hold about 620,000 distinct CDR3 sequences, with around 20% observed a single time. This sequence originates from a man between 65 and 79 years old in good health. This chain connects TRBV12-3 or TRBV12-4 to TRBJ1-6; unclear D gene. The specimen was blood. The CDR3 loop is CASRQNNSPLHF. CDR3 sequence (DNA): TGTGCCAGCAGACAAAATAATTCACCCCTCCACTTT.